The clone carrying this TCR beta chain has just a few counts. Its antigen is currently unknown. This sample stems from a study of CD8 T cells in ankylosing spondylitis. Study-wide findings and caveats: Ankylosing spondylitis blood appeared to be characterized by a TCR beta motif of about 8 highly homologous variants. Clones linked with disease were CD8+ and fairly uncommon in the peripheral blood.

This CDR3 region has 16 residues. The TCR beta libraries were generated through quantitative 5'-RACE incorporating molecular barcodes. TCRdb re-called the 5' RACE reads through MiXCR, storing one row per CDR3 protein. The sample consists of hundreds of thousands of distinct CDR3 sequences, about 19% of them appearing once. The chain is built from TRBV21-1 and TRBJ2-5; the table's TRBD1 call for D was not verified on the DNA. TRBV21-1 is classified as a pseudogene. The sample comprised blood, either unsorted or a sorted T cell fraction (not recorded which). This clonotype was obtained from a male donor with ankylosing spondylitis or in good health (not recorded which). CDR3 loop: CASSKEGRPYQETQYF. The CDR3 DNA is TGTGCCAGCAGCAAAGAAGGCCGCCCGTACCAAGAGACCCAGTACTTC.